The rows below give T cell receptor beta chains drawn from one sample of a study of HIV-infected patients and healthy controls. TCRdb called the 5' RACE reads again in MiXCR, with one record for every CDR3 protein. The profile shows around 18,000 distinct CDR3 sequences, over 9% of them singletons. Specimen: blood. The receptors originated from an adult in good health. CDR3s include the opening cysteine and the closing phenylalanine or tryptophan. The D gene is left open where the match is weak. Only part of the rows carry a size: once, few, many, or a class if the clone is expanded.

D gene,clone size,J gene,V gene,CDR3 DNA,CDR3 protein
-,many,TRBJ1-3,TRBV5-6,TGTGCCAGCAGCAGACGGGCCCCCGGAAACACCATATATTTT,CASSRRAPGNTIYF
-,-,TRBJ2-6,TRBV28,TGTGCCAGCAGTTCCAAAACAGGGTTCGGGGCCAACGTCCTGACTTTC,CASSSKTGFGANVLTF
-,many,TRBJ1-4,TRBV5-5,TGTGCCAGCAGCTCCCCAGGGGCAACTAATGAAAAACTGTTTTTT,CASSSPGATNEKLFF
-,few,TRBJ2-4,TRBV5-1,TGCGCCAGCACCTCCCCGGACAGAAACATTCAGTACTTC,CASTSPDRNIQYF
TRBD2,-,TRBJ2-3,TRBV24-1,TGTGCCACCAGTGGAACGGGAGGCAACACAGATACGCAGTATTTT,CATSGTGGNTDTQYF
TRBD1,medium-sized,TRBJ2-2,TRBV4-1,TGCGCCAGCAGCCGCCAAGCCGGTGGGACAGGGAACACCGGGGAGCTGTTTTTT,CASSRQAGGTGNTGELFF
TRBD2,-,TRBJ2-7,TRBV5-5,TGTGCCAGCAGCTTGGAGGGCAGGGGGCTAGCGGGGGCCTACGAGCAGTACTTC,CASSLEGRGLAGAYEQYF
-,medium-sized,TRBJ2-3,TRBV29-1,TGCAGCGTCTACCGGGCCACAGATACGCAGTATTTT,CSVYRATDTQYF
-,-,TRBJ1-5,TRBV30,TGTGCCTGGAGTCAAGGGGTAGATCAGCCCCAGCATTTT,CAWSQGVDQPQHF
-,many,TRBJ2-1,TRBV7-8,TGTGCCAGCAGTGAAAGGGTCGTCAATGAGCAGTTCTTC,CASSERVVNEQFF
-,many,TRBJ2-3,TRBV29-1,TGCAGCGTGGAGGGAGCGGGCACAGATACGCAGTATTTT,CSVEGAGTDTQYF
TRBD2,many,TRBJ2-1,TRBV7-2,TGTGCCAGCAGCCTCCTCGCACTAGCGGCGGGGGATGAGCAGTTCTTC,CASSLLALAAGDEQFF
-,medium-sized,TRBJ2-2,TRBV27,TGTGCCAGCAGTTTATATCGGTGGGCCGGGGAGCTGTTTTTT,CASSLYRWAGELFF
TRBD2,many,TRBJ2-1,TRBV20-1,TGCAGTGGACTAGCGGGAGATAATGAGCAGTTCTTC,CSGLAGDNEQFF
-,many,TRBJ1-5,TRBV10-3,TGTGCCATCAGTGAGGGCGTAACAGCGGCCGGTCAGCCCCAGCATTTT,CAISEGVTAAGQPQHF
-,many,TRBJ2-5,TRBV7-9,TGTGCCAGCAGCCCTAAGACTACAGAAGAGACCCAGTACTTC,CASSPKTTEETQYF
-,few,TRBJ2-7,TRBV7-2,TGTGCCAGCAGCCCCAAAGGGAGCGGCTCCTACGAGCAGTACTTC,CASSPKGSGSYEQYF
-,few,TRBJ1-5,TRBV20-1,TGCAGTGCTAGAGACAGGGCAGGAGGTCAGCCCCAGCATTTT,CSARDRAGGQPQHF
TRBD1,many,TRBJ2-2,TRBV7-9,TGTGCCAGCAGCTTGACAGGGGGCAGCGGGGAGCTGTTTTTT,CASSLTGGSGELFF
TRBD2,few,TRBJ2-3,TRBV19,TGTGCCAGTAGTCGCCGGACTAGCGGGAGCGGGGATACGCAGTATTTT,CASSRRTSGSGDTQYF
-,many,TRBJ2-3,TRBV12-3/TRBV12-4,TGTGCCAGCAATGGCGGGAGCACAGATACGCAGTATTTT,CASNGGSTDTQYF
TRBD2,many,TRBJ2-1,TRBV7-3,TGTGCCAGCAGCTTAGAACCCGGACTAGCGGGCGTCGCCTACAATGAGCAGTTCTTC,CASSLEPGLAGVAYNEQFF
TRBD2,many,TRBJ2-1,TRBV18,TGTGCCAGCTCACCCGGACTAGCGGGAGGGCCAGTGGGCAATGAGCAGTTCTTC,CASSPGLAGGPVGNEQFF
-,many,TRBJ2-3,TRBV20-1,TGCAGTGCTAGACGGGCAGGGTCTATGGCAGATACGCAGTATTTT,CSARRAGSMADTQYF
-,many,TRBJ2-1,TRBV29-1,TGCAGCGTTGAAAGACTAGGAATCGACAATGAGCAGTTCTTC,CSVERLGIDNEQFF
-,many,TRBJ2-7,TRBV19,TGTGCCAGTAGTATCACTGCCCGAGGGGTCTACGAGCAGTACTTC,CASSITARGVYEQYF
-,many,TRBJ2-7,TRBV18,TGTGCCAGCTCACCCCGGGGCTCAGCCTACGAGCAGTACTTC,CASSPRGSAYEQYF
-,many,TRBJ2-5,TRBV29-1,TGCAGCGTTGACGGGTTCGAGACCCAGTACTTC,CSVDGFETQYF
TRBD2,many,TRBJ2-1,TRBV5-1,TGCGCCAGCAGCTTGGGGAATTCGGGACTAAACAATGAGCAGTTCTTC,CASSLGNSGLNNEQFF
-,many,TRBJ1-1,TRBV29-1,TGCAGCGTTTCCGGGACAGAAGCTTTCTTT,CSVSGTEAFF
TRBD2,medium-sized,TRBJ2-1,TRBV12-3/TRBV12-4,TGTGCCAGCAGTTTGGGTAGCGGGAGGAACAATGAGCAGTTCTTC,CASSLGSGRNNEQFF
-,-,TRBJ2-1,TRBV6-5,TGTGCCAGCAGTTACTCGGCGGCTTTCTCCTACAATGAGCAGTTCTTC,CASSYSAAFSYNEQFF
-,few,TRBJ2-3,TRBV28,TGTGCCAGCAGCACACCGGGACTCGGGTACTTGACAGATACGCAGTATTTT,CASSTPGLGYLTDTQYF
-,-,TRBJ1-2,TRBV12-3/TRBV12-4,TGTGCCAGCAGTTTAGATCGTCTGGACAGTTCCACCTTC,CASSLDRLDSSTF
TRBD1,many,TRBJ2-4,TRBV29-1,TGCAGCGTTGGGACAGGGGGAAGCTCTTACTTC,CSVGTGGSSYF
-,many,TRBJ2-1,TRBV15,TGTGCCACCAGCAGGGACGGACTGGAGGGGCAGTTCTTC,CATSRDGLEGQFF
TRBD2,-,TRBJ2-3,TRBV5-1,TGCGCCAGCAGCACCGGGACTAGCGGCACAGATACGCAGTATTTT,CASSTGTSGTDTQYF
-,many,TRBJ2-4,TRBV11-2,TGTGCCAGCAGCCTCCAGTCTGGCGGCATTCAGTACTTC,CASSLQSGGIQYF
TRBD1,-,TRBJ2-7,TRBV5-1,TGCGCCAGCAGCTTTCGGACAGGGGACCCCTACGAGCAGTACTTC,CASSFRTGDPYEQYF
-,many,TRBJ2-1,TRBV19,TGTGCCAGTAGTATCAGTTGGAATGAGCAGTTCTTC,CASSISWNEQFF
-,many,TRBJ2-3,TRBV14,TGTGCCAGCTCCGGACAGAGAAGCACAGATACGCAGTATTTT,CASSGQRSTDTQYF
-,many,TRBJ1-1,TRBV5-1,TGCGCCAGCAGCTTCGGGGGAGGGTTTGGCACTGAAGCTTTCTTT,CASSFGGGFGTEAFF
TRBD2,many,TRBJ2-3,TRBV20-1,TGCAGTGCTCCCCCCCGGCTAGCGGGAGGGGTAGATACGCAGTATTTT,CSAPPRLAGGVDTQYF
-,many,TRBJ1-1,TRBV2,TGTGCCAGCAGAACCGGGACCAGACCCACTGAAGCTTTCTTT,CASRTGTRPTEAFF
TRBD2,medium-sized,TRBJ2-7,TRBV3-1,TGTGCCAGCAGCCAAGAAGGCGGGAGTCCCCACGAGCAGTACTTC,CASSQEGGSPHEQYF
-,many,TRBJ2-7,TRBV7-9,TGTGCCAGCAGTTCCGGACGGGCCTACGAGCAGTACTTC,CASSSGRAYEQYF
TRBD1,many,TRBJ1-1,TRBV29-1,TGCAGCGTTGCCTCAGGGGGAAATGGGAACACTGAAGCTTTCTTT,CSVASGGNGNTEAFF
-,many,TRBJ1-1,TRBV4-1,TGCGCCAGCAGCCTCCCAGACAGGCTGTCGACTGAAGCTTTCTTT,CASSLPDRLSTEAFF
-,once,TRBJ2-5,TRBV30,TGTGCCTGGAGAAGCAGGGGCCGCCAAGAGACCCAGTACTTC,CAWRSRGRQETQYF
TRBD2,few,TRBJ2-7,TRBV9,TGTGCCAGCAGCCCTTTTAAGGGACTAGCCCTCTTC,CASSPFKGLALF
TRBD2,many,TRBJ2-1,TRBV7-8,TGTGCCAGCAGCTCCTCTTTAGCGGGAGGCAATGAGCAGTTCTTC,CASSSSLAGGNEQFF
TRBD1,many,TRBJ2-2,TRBV20-1,TGCAGTGCTAGAGGTGGCTGGGGACAGGCCGGGGAGCTGTTTTTT,CSARGGWGQAGELFF